The clone carrying this T cell receptor beta chain has more than one count but fewer than ten. Assay: immunoSEQ multiplex PCR; the TCRdb copy retains only in-frame clones and omits some. The table includes tens of thousands of clones, under 95% detected once. These data belong to a study of T cell changes during pregnancy in multiple sclerosis. This CDR3 is 16 amino acids long. Germline V gene sequence: CDR1 SEHNR, CDR2 FQNEAQ (reference sequence). With V trimmed by 4 bases and J by 0 bases, 4 bases remained unmatched. The sequenced sample was peripheral blood, obtained before pregnancy. V and J are TRBV7-9 and TRBJ1-5, with 9 bases aligning to TRBD1. The clonotype originates from a female donor with multiple sclerosis, enrolled in a pregnancy study. The CDR3 is CASSSHRGRSNQPQHF. The DNA of the CDR3 is TGTGCCAGCAGCTCACACAGGGGGCGTAGCAATCAGCCCCAGCATTTT. The entire variable domain, with the rest obtained from reference TRBV7-9 and TRBJ1-5, is as follows: DTGVSQNPRHKITKRGQNVTFRCDPISEHNRLYWYRQTLGQGPEFLTYFQNEAQLEKSRLLSDRFSAERPKGSFSTLEIQRTEQGDSAMYLCASSSHRGRSNQPQHFGDGTRLSIL.